The T cell receptor beta chain under discussion was sequenced for a study of blood T cell repertoires in COVID-19. Participants, about 18 to 89 years old, spanned approximately 25 US areas. Clinical history reported by participants formed the basis on which cohorts were assigned. In the authors' workflow: Quantification of nucleated cells was approximated via reference gene primer amplification. This table comes from immunoSEQ multiplex PCR, and its TCRdb copy is limited to in-frame clones, with some not included. That table gives V, J and clone size, and the DNA gave D and trimming. The table shows approximately 300,000 clones, with 89% occurring only once. Sequenced sample: PBMCs or T cells enriched from blood (not recorded which). The sequence derives from a man between 60 and 75 years old who had recovered from COVID-19.

CDR3 nucleotide sequence: TGTGCCAGCAGCCAAGCAAGTAGGGCTAGCGGTTACAATGAGCAGTTCTTC. It is translated as CASSQASRASGYNEQFF. V is TRBV4-2 and J is TRBJ2-1; 7 bases agree with TRBD2. The CDR3 spans 17 residues. Germline trimming cut 1 base from V and 4 bases from J; bases unmatched to any gene: 10. Germline V gives CDR1 LGHNA, CDR2 YNFKEQ.